This T cell receptor beta chain derives from a study of blood T cells in healthy people across ages. This clonotype was counted between two and nine times. Its antigen is still unknown. A J-beta primer mix and a sample-barcoded 5' primer were used in a second PCR of about 6 to 12 cycles. Every sample returned 3 million or more CDR3-containing paired-end reads. MiXCR, run by TCRdb on the 5' RACE reads, gives a single entry per CDR3 protein. The repertoire has roughly 1.5 million distinct CDR3 sequences, about 45% of them found once; the top ten carry 4%. Findings of the study overall: Older age went with lower TCR beta diversity per million T cells, in a roughly linear way. Without sorted subsets, naive and antigen-experienced compartments could not be conclusively compared. The study found more naive CD4+ cells and higher diversity in long-lived than aged donors.

Per germline, CDR1 MGHRA and CDR2 YSYEKL. V lost 0 bases and J lost 2, with 11 bases in between. The CDR3 loop spans 15 amino acids. The chain uses TRBV4-1 and TRBJ2-7; the D gene could be TRBD1 or TRBD2 (6 bases each). Sample: blood. The TCR sequence derives from a woman aged 18 to 35 in good health. CDR3 coding DNA: TGCGCCAGCAGCCAAGATGCGCGGGACACCTACGAGCAGTACTTC. Protein product: CASSQDARDTYEQYF.